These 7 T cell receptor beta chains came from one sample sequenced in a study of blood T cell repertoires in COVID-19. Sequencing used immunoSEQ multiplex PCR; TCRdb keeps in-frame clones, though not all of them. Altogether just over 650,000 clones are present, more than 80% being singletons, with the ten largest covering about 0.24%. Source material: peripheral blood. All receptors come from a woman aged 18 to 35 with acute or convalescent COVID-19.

The DNA of the CDR3 is TGTGCCAGCAGGAGCCCCCCGGGACAGGGAGCAGAAAAACTGTTTTTT. It translates to CASRSPPGQGAEKLFF. The chain carries TRBV5-6 and TRBJ1-4, with 9 bases fitting TRBD1. CDR3 size: 16 residues. After removal of 5 bases from V and 8 bases from J, the junction contained 13 bases not matched to a gene. Germline V lookup: CDR1 SGHDT, CDR2 YYEEEE. Supplemented by reference TRBV5-6 and TRBJ1-4, the full variable domain reads DAGVTQSPTHLIKTRGQQVTLRCSPKSGHDTVSWYQQALGQGPQFIFQYYEEEERQRGNFPDRFSGHQFPNYSSELNVNALLLGDSALYLCASRSPPGQGAEKLFFGSGTQLSVL.

CDR3 in DNA: TGTGCCAGCAGCTTCCCATCTAGCGGGGGTTACTCCTACAATGAGCAGTTCTTC. It is translated as CASSFPSSGGYSYNEQFF. The rearrangement joins TRBV13 to TRBJ2-1; TRBD2 matches at 10 bases. CDR1 is PRHDT, CDR2 FYEKMQ, per germline (reference sequence). The CDR3 spans 18 residues. V lost 3 bases and J lost 0; bases outside the gene matches: 8.

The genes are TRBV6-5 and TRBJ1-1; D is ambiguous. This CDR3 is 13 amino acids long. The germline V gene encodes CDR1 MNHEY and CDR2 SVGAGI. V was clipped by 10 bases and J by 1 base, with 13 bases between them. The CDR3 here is CATYLLGNTEAFF. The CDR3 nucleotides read TGTGCCACTTACCTCCTCGGGAACACTGAAGCTTTCTTT.

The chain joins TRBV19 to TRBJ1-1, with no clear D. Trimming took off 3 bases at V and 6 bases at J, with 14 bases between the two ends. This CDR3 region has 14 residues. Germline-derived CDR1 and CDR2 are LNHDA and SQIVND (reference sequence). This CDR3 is CASSIRQVGSEAFF. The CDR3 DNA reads TGTGCCAGTAGTATTAGGCAGGTGGGCTCTGAAGCTTTCTTT. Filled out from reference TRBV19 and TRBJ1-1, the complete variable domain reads DGGITQSPKYLFRKEGQNVTLSCEQNLNHDAMYWYRQDPGQGLRLIYYSQIVNDFQKGDIAEGYSVSREKKESFPLTVTSAQKNPTAFYLCASSIRQVGSEAFFGQGTRLTVV.

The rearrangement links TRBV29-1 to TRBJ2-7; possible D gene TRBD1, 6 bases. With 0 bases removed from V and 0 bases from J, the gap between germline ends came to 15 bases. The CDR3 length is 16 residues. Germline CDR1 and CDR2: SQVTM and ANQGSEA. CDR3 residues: CSVEDRTVSSSYEQYF. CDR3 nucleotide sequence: TGCAGCGTTGAAGATCGGACAGTTTCCAGCTCCTACGAGCAGTACTTC.

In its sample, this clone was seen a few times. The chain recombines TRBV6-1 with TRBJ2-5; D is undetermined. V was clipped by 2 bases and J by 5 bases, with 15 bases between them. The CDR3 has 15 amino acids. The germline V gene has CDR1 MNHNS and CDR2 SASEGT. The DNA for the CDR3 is TGTGCCAGCAGTGAAAGTGTCGAGACACCGGAGACCCAGTACTTC. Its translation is CASSESVETPETQYF.

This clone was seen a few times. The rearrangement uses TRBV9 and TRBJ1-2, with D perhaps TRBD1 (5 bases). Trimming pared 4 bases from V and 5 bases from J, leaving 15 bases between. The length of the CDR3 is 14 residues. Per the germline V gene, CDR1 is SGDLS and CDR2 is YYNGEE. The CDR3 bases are TGTGCCAGCAGCCAAATCGTCGCAGGGTATGGCTACACCTTC. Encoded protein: CASSQIVAGYGYTF.